Below, 28 T cell receptor beta chains from the same sample are listed, as sequenced in a study of T cell repertoires in cytomegalovirus infection (dated by TCRdb to between 2018 and 2021). These receptors lack a known antigen. Sequencing relied on an Illumina HiSeq 1500. TCRdb passed the public sequencing reads through fastp at Q25 and MiXCR, retaining productive beta sequences. Rows matching on CDR3 protein sequence are summarized as one entry with the most common DNA and genes. This sample holds around 71,000 distinct CDR3 sequences; roughly 22% were observed only once. The biggest ten clones account for roughly 62% of the sample. This sample's treatment or condition label indicates: in vitro stimulation with specific CMV peptide epitopes to enrich CMV-specific T cells. The sample consisted of CD8+ T cells from cultured PBMCs, taken from culture after CMV antigen stimulation. The receptors originated from a human donor in good health (CMV status not recorded). Some clones in this sample may be carry-over from other donors' samples.

The chain joins TRBV7-6 to TRBJ2-7, with 8 bases that match TRBD1. The CDR3 has 16 amino acids. Germline values: CDR1 SGHVS, CDR2 FNYEAQ. V trimming: 5 bases; J trimming: 1 base; junction bases outside the gene matches: 10. CDR3 amino acids: CASSPKGGQGSYEQYF. CDR3 sequence (DNA): TGTGCCAGCAGCCCTAAAGGTGGACAGGGATCCTACGAGCAGTACTTC.

This clonotype was picked up a small number of times. V and J are TRBV15 and TRBJ2-2; D may be TRBD2 (5 bases). Per the germline V gene, CDR1 is LNHNV and CDR2 is YYDKDF (reference sequence). The length of the CDR3 is 15 residues. V lost 5 bases and J 6 bases, leaving 16 bases between the germline ends. CDR3 coding DNA: TGTGCCACCAGCTCGGAGGCTCCGGCGGCCGGGGAGCTGTTTTTT. This sequence encodes CATSSEAPAAGELFF. Full variable domain (outside the CDR3, taken from reference TRBV15 and TRBJ2-2): DAMVIQNPRYQVTQFGKPVTLSCSQTLNHNVMYWYQQKSSQAPKLLFHYYDKDFNNEADTPDNFQSRRPNTSFCFLDIRSPGLGDTAMYLCATSSEAPAAGELFFGEGSRLTVL.

The J gene is TRBJ1-2, the V gene TRBV7-4, with D tentatively TRBD1 (5 bases). Trimming left V 5 bases short and J 0 bases short, with 16 bases between. Germline CDR1 and CDR2: SGHVT and SQSDAQ. CDR3 length: 16 residues. CDR3 coding DNA: TGTGCCAGCAGCCAAAAAGGTCCAGGGCCTAACTATGGCTACACCTTC. This translates into CASSQKGPGPNYGYTF.

This clonotype was detected only a few times. V usage is TRBV6-6 and J usage is TRBJ2-2; D unclear. The V gene lost 2 bases and the J gene lost 11 bases, with 6 bases spanning the gap. Looked up from germline, CDR1 is MNHNY and CDR2 is SVGAGI (reference sequence). CDR3 size: 11 residues. In nucleotides, the CDR3 is TGTGCCAGCAGTTACCCGGCCGAGCTGTTTTTT. This encodes CASSYPAELFF.

The table lists this clonotype with a count of one. J is TRBJ1-1 and V is TRBV7-2; D is possibly TRBD1 (5 bases). CDR1 is SGHTA, CDR2 FQGNSA, per germline. This CDR3 comprises 14 residues. Trimming took 8 bases from V and 4 from J, leaving 17 bases between them. CDR3 protein: CASRSWGGRTEAFF. CDR3 DNA: TGTGCCAGCCGTTCATGGGGGGGACGCACTGAAGCTTTCTTT.

This clonotype was seen only a few times. This rearrangement joins TRBV7-9 to TRBJ1-1; no definite D call. Trimming pared 2 bases from V and 1 base from J, leaving 14 bases between. This CDR3 spans 16 amino acids. CDR1 and CDR2 (germline): SEHNR, FQNEAQ (reference sequence). CDR3 in DNA: TGTGCCAGCAGCTTAAGTATTGGGATAGGGAACACTGAAGCTTTCTTT. Translated, it gives CASSLSIGIGNTEAFF.

The chain links TRBV11-2 to TRBJ2-3; no clear D gene. Trimming removed 5 bases at V and 0 bases at J, with 12 bases between. The CDR3 totals 15 residues. Germline-derived CDR1 and CDR2 are SGHAT and FQNNGV. For the CDR3, the DNA is TGTGCCAGCAGCCCCGGGTTTACTAGCACAGATACGCAGTATTTT. The encoded protein is CASSPGFTSTDTQYF.

V gene TRBV29-1 combines with J gene TRBJ1-2; D remains ambiguous. Trimming stripped 0 bases from V and 8 bases from J, with 22 bases between. Germline V CDR1 and CDR2: SQVTM, ANQGSEA. The CDR3 has 16 residues. CDR3 sequence reads: CSVEEAREEIKEGYTF. As DNA, the CDR3 is TGCAGCGTTGAAGAGGCTAGGGAAGAAATAAAGGAGGGCTACACCTTC. The variable domain in full, with the rest retrieved from reference TRBV29-1 and TRBJ1-2, is SAVISQKPSRDICQRGTSLTIQCQVDSQVTMMFWYRQQPGQSLTLIATANQGSEATYESGFVIDKFPISRPNLTFSTLTVSNMSPEDSSIYLCSVEEAREEIKEGYTFGSGTRLTVV.

This clonotype was found a few times. The V call is TRBV9, the J call TRBJ1-1; D unresolved. The CDR3 spans 14 residues. Trimming cost V 3 bases and J 1 base, with 10 bases left between them. Germline V CDR1 and CDR2: SGDLS, YYNGEE. The CDR3 DNA is TGTGCCAGCAGCGCCCCACGGGGGAACACTGAAGCTTTCTTT. Protein sequence: CASSAPRGNTEAFF.

This clonotype was counted a few times. The chain is built from TRBV7-6 and TRBJ2-5; either TRBD1 or TRBD2 may supply D (5 bases each). This CDR3 has 15 amino acids. V lost 5 bases and J lost 3, with 16 bases in between. Germline V lookup: CDR1 SGHVS, CDR2 FNYEAQ. The CDR3 DNA reads TGTGCCAGCAGCGTCTACCGGGGACCCAAAGAGACCCAGTACTTC. It specifies CASSVYRGPKETQYF.

The chain joins TRBV11-2 to TRBJ1-1; no reliable D call. This CDR3 spans 14 amino acids. Trimming shortened V by 5 bases and J by 5 bases, and 15 bases separated the two germline ends. Germline V lookup: CDR1 SGHAT, CDR2 FQNNGV. CDR3 region: CASSVLTRGTEAFF. CDR3 DNA: TGTGCCAGCAGCGTACTCACCAGAGGTACTGAAGCTTTCTTT.

The J gene is TRBJ2-2, the V gene TRBV23-1; D possibly corresponds to TRBD1 (6 bases). TRBV23-1 is flagged as an ORF with uncertain function. The CDR3 runs to 17 residues. V was cut by 2 bases and J by 1 base, with 14 bases left in between. The CDR3 bases are TGCGCCAGCAGTCAAGCCTCCGGGACAAAGAACACCGGGGAGCTGTTTTTT. It encodes CASSQASGTKNTGELFF.

The chain combines TRBV6-5 with TRBJ2-3; D tentatively reads TRBD1 or TRBD2 (5 bases each). This CDR3 has 11 residues. Germline V gene lookup returns CDR1 MNHEY and CDR2 SVGAGI. Trimming took 7 bases from V and 13 from J, leaving 15 bases between them. The DNA of the CDR3 is TGTGCCAGCAACACGTCATTGGGGGAGTATTTT. This translates into CASNTSLGEYF.

This sequence joins TRBV7-9 and TRBJ1-2, with 7 bases identical to TRBD1. Trimming took 4 bases from V and 4 from J; bases not matched to a gene: 9. Looked up from germline, CDR1 is SEHNR and CDR2 is FQNEAQ (reference sequence). The CDR3 length is 15 residues. The DNA of the CDR3 is TGTGCCAGCAGCTCGACCGGGACAGTCCCCTATGGCTACACCTTC. This encodes CASSSTGTVPYGYTF.

This CDR3 is CASSPGTAGPNSPLHF. The CDR3 nucleotides read TGTGCCAGCAGCCCCGGGACAGCAGGTCCTAATTCACCCCTCCACTTT. The J gene is TRBJ1-6, the V gene TRBV11-2; TRBD1 agrees at 7 bases. Germline CDR1 and CDR2: SGHAT and FQNNGV. This CDR3 has 16 residues. The V segment lost 5 bases and the J segment 6 bases; nucleotides outside the gene matches: 10.

The chain combines TRBV12-3 or TRBV12-4 with TRBJ2-6; D might be TRBD2 (5 bases). This CDR3 spans 17 amino acids. The V end lost 6 bases, the J end lost 0 bases, and 15 bases lay between the germline ends. The CDR3 DNA is TGTGCCAGCAGCCTGGAGGCCACGGTCTCTGGGGCCAACGTCCTGACTTTC. This codes for CASSLEATVSGANVLTF.

This clonotype has more than one count but fewer than ten. An end of the junction differs from the germline gene, which may be a read error. The chain has TRBV12-3 or TRBV12-4 and TRBJ1-1, with D unresolved. CDR3 length equals 13 residues. The CDR3 DNA is TGTGCCAGCACTTTAGGAGTGAACACTGAAGCTTTCTTT. Encoded protein: CASTLGVNTEAFF.

This clonotype was seen a handful of times. V and J are TRBV7-8 and TRBJ2-2, with 7 bases matching TRBD2. Germline CDR1 is SGHVS and CDR2 is FQNEAQ. The ends lost 5 bases at V and 2 bases at J; junction bases unmatched: 8. This CDR3 region has 16 residues. CDR3 in amino acids: CASSTWDYPNTGELFF. The DNA for the CDR3 is TGTGCCAGCAGCACCTGGGACTATCCCAACACCGGGGAGCTGTTTTTT. The entire variable domain, with the rest obtained from reference TRBV7-8 and TRBJ2-2, is as follows: GAGVSQSPRYKVAKRGQDVALRCDPISGHVSLFWYQQALGQGPEFLTYFQNEAQLDKSGLPSDRFFAERPEGSVSTLKIQRTQQEDSAVYLCASSTWDYPNTGELFFGEGSRLTVL.

At least ten counts were recorded for this clonotype. The chain carries TRBV2 and TRBJ2-7; D is unclear. Germline lookup yields CDR1 SNHLY and CDR2 FYNNEI. The V and J ends lost 10 bases and 3 bases respectively, with 10 bases between them. This CDR3 spans 11 amino acids. The CDR3 sequence is CAIQPRYEQYF. CDR3 DNA sequence: TGTGCCATTCAACCTCGCTACGAGCAGTACTTC. The full variable domain, with the rest looked up from reference TRBV2 and TRBJ2-7, is EPEVTQTPSHQVTQMGQEVILRCVPISNHLYFYWYRQILGQKVEFLVSFYNNEISEKSEIFDDQFSVERPDGSNFTLKIRSTKLEDSAMYFCAIQPRYEQYFGPGTRLTVT.

This chain uses TRBV5-1 with TRBJ2-1; D is possibly TRBD1 (6 bases). The CDR3 consists of 16 residues. Looked up from germline, CDR1 is SGHRS and CDR2 is YFSETQ. V lost 5 bases and J lost 0, with 15 bases in between. In DNA, the CDR3 is TGCGCCAGCAGTCTTGGGGGCCTGAGCTCCTACAATGAGCAGTTCTTC. Amino acid sequence: CASSLGGLSSYNEQFF. The full variable domain, rest sourced from reference TRBV5-1 and TRBJ2-1, is KAGVTQTPRYLIKTRGQQVTLSCSPISGHRSVSWYQQTPGQGLQFLFEYFSETQRNKGNFPGRFSGRQFSNSRSEMNVSTLELGDSALYLCASSLGGLSSYNEQFFGPGTRLTVL.

The chain is built from TRBV6-1 and TRBJ2-6, with D possibly matching TRBD2 (5 bases). The length of the CDR3 is 14 residues. V lost 6 bases and J 5 bases, leaving 11 bases between the germline ends. Germline-derived CDR1 and CDR2 are MNHNS and SASEGT. CDR3 protein: CASSPEDWANVLTF. The CDR3 region has the DNA TGTGCCAGCAGCCCTGAGGACTGGGCCAACGTCCTGACTTTC.

CDR3 amino acids: CASSYGDGPGWYEQYF. The CDR3 nucleotides are TGTGCCAGCAGCTACGGCGACGGTCCCGGGTGGTACGAGCAGTACTTC. The chain recombines TRBV11-2 with TRBJ2-7; no definite D call. V lost 4 bases to trimming and J lost 4 bases, with 20 bases between them. The CDR3 runs 16 residues. CDR1 and CDR2 (germline): SGHAT, FQNNGV.

This clonotype was seen only a few times. The J gene is TRBJ2-7, the V gene TRBV6-1; no reliable D call. V gave up 0 bases and J gave up 5 bases, with 8 bases separating them. CDR3 length: 13 residues. Germline-derived CDR1 and CDR2 are MNHNS and SASEGT. The CDR3 DNA is TGTGCCAGCAGTGAAGCAACGGTCCACGAGCAGTACTTC. Residues: CASSEATVHEQYF.

The rearrangement uses TRBV7-6 and TRBJ1-4; D is perhaps TRBD1 (6 bases). The CDR3 loop spans 13 amino acids. V lost 3 bases and J lost 6, with 8 bases in between. Germline CDR1 reads SGHVS; CDR2 reads FNYEAQ. The CDR3 is CASSFSGDEKLFF. In nucleotides, the CDR3 is TGTGCCAGCAGCTTTTCAGGGGATGAAAAACTGTTTTTT.

The rearrangement joins TRBV6-5 to TRBJ1-2; D uncertain. V gave up 6 bases and J gave up 7 bases, with 12 bases separating them. CDR1 and CDR2 from the germline V gene are MNHEY and SVGAGI. The CDR3 is made up of 12 amino acids. CDR3 residues: CASRDGGLGYTF. CDR3 in DNA: TGTGCCAGCAGGGACGGAGGGCTTGGCTACACCTTC.

The chain joins TRBV5-1 to TRBJ2-7; unclear D gene. V was cut by 3 bases and J by 3 bases, with 19 bases left in between. The CDR3 covers 16 residues. Germline V gives CDR1 SGHRS, CDR2 YFSETQ. The CDR3 DNA reads TGCGCCAGCAGCTGGATTTTCGGTGAAGGGTACTACGAGCAGTACTTC. It specifies CASSWIFGEGYYEQYF. The entire variable domain, with the rest obtained from reference TRBV5-1 and TRBJ2-7, is as follows: KAGVTQTPRYLIKTRGQQVTLSCSPISGHRSVSWYQQTPGQGLQFLFEYFSETQRNKGNFPGRFSGRQFSNSRSEMNVSTLELGDSALYLCASSWIFGEGYYEQYFGPGTRLTVT.

This clonotype was counted a few times. The CDR3 DNA is TGTGCCAGCAGTTCCTTGGGAACCTTCCAAGAGACCCAGTACTTC. This encodes CASSSLGTFQETQYF. This chain links TRBV6-2 or TRBV6-3 with TRBJ2-5; D remains unclear. The CDR3 is made up of 15 amino acids. The V and J ends lost 4 bases and 1 base respectively, with 13 bases between them. Per germline, CDR1 MNHEY and CDR2 SVGEGT.

This clonotype has a handful of counts. V is TRBV27 and J is TRBJ1-5; perhaps TRBD1 as D (6 bases). Between the trimmed V and J ends, which lost 8 bases and 7 bases, there was a span of 21 bases. Germline CDR1 is MNHEY and CDR2 is SMNVEV (reference sequence). The CDR3 covers 15 residues. CDR3 nucleotides: TGTGCCAGCCGACCCGGCGGGGGGGCGAGGCAGCCCCAGCATTTT. It encodes CASRPGGGARQPQHF.